The 11 T cell receptor beta chains below all came from one sample that was sequenced in a study of T cells in tumors after PD-1 blockade. Sequenced by immunoSEQ multiplex PCR; TCRdb stores in-frame clones only, minus some. The table includes just under 65,000 clones, around 74% detected once. The specimen was PBMCs, collected after anti-PD-1 treatment. These receptors were taken from a human donor with basal cell carcinoma.

The chain links TRBV29-1 to TRBJ1-4; 8 positions match TRBD1. This CDR3 is 14 amino acids long. J gave up 10 bases and V 5 bases, and 12 bases lay outside the gene matches. From germline, CDR1 is SQVTM and CDR2 ANQGSEA. CDR3 in DNA: TGCAGCGTTACGCTCGGACAGGGCGACGGAAAACTGTTTTTT. Residues: CSVTLGQGDGKLFF. Supplemented by reference TRBV29-1 and TRBJ1-4, the full variable domain reads SAVISQKPSRDICQRGTSLTIQCQVDSQVTMMFWYRQQPGQSLTLIATANQGSEATYESGFVIDKFPISRPNLTFSTLTVSNMSPEDSSIYLCSVTLGQGDGKLFFGSGTQLSVL.

The chain employs TRBV6-5 and TRBJ1-5, with D possibly TRBD1 on 5 matching bases. From germline, CDR1 is MNHEY and CDR2 SVGAGI. The CDR3 contains 14 residues. V shed 6 bases and J shed 4 bases, with 13 bases lying between them. The CDR3 protein is CASRSLQGNQPQHF. CDR3 sequence (DNA): TGTGCCAGCAGGTCCCTTCAGGGAAATCAGCCCCAGCATTTT.

Only one count was recorded for this clone. This chain connects TRBV28 to TRBJ2-7; D not certain. The ends were cut back, 4 bases at V and 3 bases at J, with 7 bases in the middle. The CDR3 covers 12 residues. The germline V gene has CDR1 MDHEN and CDR2 SYDVKM. The CDR3 loop reads CASSSEYYEQYF. CDR3 nucleotide sequence: TGTGCCAGCAGTTCTGAATACTACGAGCAGTACTTC.

This chain connects TRBV24-1 to TRBJ2-3, with TRBD1 identical over 9 bases. The V gene end was trimmed by 1 base and the J gene end by 0 bases; junction bases not matched to a gene: 1. Germline assignment: CDR1 KGHDR and CDR2 SFDVKD. This CDR3 region has 16 residues. The CDR3 reads CATSDLGTGSTDTQYF. In DNA, the CDR3 is TGTGCCACCAGTGATTTAGGGACAGGGAGCACAGATACGCAGTATTTT.

The chain uses TRBV18 and TRBJ1-1, with unresolved D. V was cut by 3 bases and J by 4 bases, with 3 bases left in between. Germline CDR1 and CDR2: KGHSH and LQKENI. The CDR3 covers 11 residues. The CDR3 DNA sequence: TGTGCCAGCTCACCCGGCACTGAAGCTTTCTTT. Encoded protein: CASSPGTEAFF.

The V call is TRBV2, the J call TRBJ2-6; TRBD2 is a possible D gene (6 bases). Germline V gene lookup returns CDR1 SNHLY and CDR2 FYNNEI. V dropped 3 bases and J dropped 0 bases, with 12 bases sitting between them. The CDR3 runs 17 residues. The DNA for the CDR3 is TGTGCCAGCAGTGATTCCCGGGGGTCCTCTGGGGCCAACGTCCTGACTTTC. Its translation: CASSDSRGSSGANVLTF.

The J gene is TRBJ2-3, the V gene TRBV10-3; TRBD2 agrees at 8 bases. CDR3 length equals 16 residues. Germline CDR1 and CDR2: ENHRY and SYGVKD. Trimming at V came to 3 bases and at J to 0 bases, leaving 5 bases not matched to a gene. The CDR3 loop reads CAISDFGGGSTDTQYF. DNA of the CDR3: TGTGCCATCAGTGACTTCGGGGGGGGGAGCACAGATACGCAGTATTTT.

The rearrangement links TRBV4-1 to TRBJ2-5; TRBD1 might be the D (6 bases). Germline-derived CDR1 and CDR2 are MGHRA and YSYEKL. V was trimmed by 3 bases and J by 0 bases, leaving 17 bases between them. CDR3 length: 17 amino acids. The CDR3 nucleotides are TGCGCCAGCAGCCAGGGACGCCGGGACACACACCAAGAGACCCAGTACTTC. This codes for CASSQGRRDTHQETQYF.

This clone showed up just a few times. V and J are TRBV18 and TRBJ2-1, with D tentatively TRBD2 (5 bases). The CDR3 is 14 amino acids. Trimming cost V 6 bases and J 0 bases, with 9 bases left between them. Per the germline V gene, CDR1 is KGHSH and CDR2 is LQKENI. The CDR3 loop reads CASSLTSSYNEQFF. CDR3 coding DNA: TGTGCCAGCTCCCTCACTAGCTCCTACAATGAGCAGTTCTTC.

The chain is built from TRBV6-5 and TRBJ2-7; maybe TRBD2 (5 bases). Trimming took off 0 bases at V and 7 bases at J, with 7 bases between the two ends. Germline assignment: CDR1 MNHEY and CDR2 SVGAGI. The CDR3 totals 12 residues. CDR3 coding DNA: TGTGCCAGCAGTTACTCCAGGAGGGAGCAGTACTTC. Encoded protein: CASSYSRREQYF.

This clone was counted only a few times. This chain uses TRBV15 with TRBJ1-5; 7 bases match TRBD1. This CDR3 is built from 19 residues. Trimming took 0 bases from V and 3 from J; bases not matched to a gene: 14. CDR1 and CDR2 (germline): LNHNV, YYDKDF (reference sequence). The DNA of the CDR3 is TGTGCCACCAGCAGAGACGATTACAGGGGCACCAATAACAATCAGCCCCAGCATTTT. Translating it yields CATSRDDYRGTNNNQPQHF. The full variable domain, with the rest looked up from reference TRBV15 and TRBJ1-5, is DAMVIQNPRYQVTQFGKPVTLSCSQTLNHNVMYWYQQKSSQAPKLLFHYYDKDFNNEADTPDNFQSRRPNTSFCFLDIRSPGLGDTAMYLCATSRDDYRGTNNNQPQHFGDGTRLSIL.